This note documents a single TCR beta chain sequence. Its antigen is currently unknown. The data were obtained in a study of shared clonotypes between healthy human individuals. Study-wide results and limits: Generation probability values for non-shared clonotypes were lower than those for clonotypes shared by all four donors.

CDR1 and CDR2 from the germline V gene are SGDLS and YYNGEE. Trimming took 4 bases from V and 6 from J, leaving 20 bases between them. There are 15 residues in the CDR3. Terminally differentiated effector memory CD45RA+ cells were excluded from the naive CD8 cells, which were CD45RO-negative and positively selected for CCR7. Clones were sequenced by immunoSEQ multiplex PCR, and TCRdb holds only the in-frame ones, with some missing. Among about 680,000 clones listed, about 91% were seen once. The chain links TRBV9 to TRBJ2-7; D possibly uses TRBD1 or TRBD2 (7 bases each). Sequencing used naive CD8+ T cells sorted from blood. The receptor was isolated from a man aged 25-40 years in good health. CDR3: CASSPSGREGAEQYF. DNA of the CDR3: TGTGCCAGCAGCCCCTCGGGGAGGGAGGGGGCCGAGCAGTACTTC.